This T cell receptor (beta chain) was found in a study of T cell responses to AZD1222 COVID-19 vaccine. The study's findings and limits: Baseline seropositivity characterized only a handful of AZD1222 recipients. Females outnumbered males among donors, who were mostly white British; clonal diversity was possibly underestimated. Unmutated regions of variants are reportedly targeted by nearly half of spike-specific TCRs. Without day 14 samples, only post-peak T cell repertoires were studied.

Germline CDR1 SGHAT, CDR2 FQNNGV. CDR3 length: 18 residues. V was shortened by 3 bases and J by 0 bases, with 18 bases between the two germline ends. Concerning this clone itself: Its antigen is still unknown.

The assay was immunoSEQ multiplex PCR, and TCRdb's table has in-frame clones only and misses some. The sample holds roughly 89,000 clones, approximately 90% seen once. The chain joins TRBV11-2 to TRBJ1-5, with a possible D match to TRBD1 (5 bases). This receptor was obtained from an adult in good health. The material was peripheral blood, obtained on day 0 of MenACWY control vaccination. For the CDR3, the DNA is TGTGCCAGCAGCTTCCCAGGGACTACCCCGGATAGCAATCAGCCCCAGCATTTT. The encoded protein is CASSFPGTTPDSNQPQHF. The whole variable domain, remainder taken from reference TRBV11-2 and TRBJ1-5, is EAGVAQSPRYKIIEKRQSVAFWCNPISGHATLYWYQQILGQGPKLLIQFQNNGVVDDSQLPKDRFSAERLKGVDSTLKIQPAKLEDSAVYLCASSFPGTTPDSNQPQHFGDGTRLSIL.